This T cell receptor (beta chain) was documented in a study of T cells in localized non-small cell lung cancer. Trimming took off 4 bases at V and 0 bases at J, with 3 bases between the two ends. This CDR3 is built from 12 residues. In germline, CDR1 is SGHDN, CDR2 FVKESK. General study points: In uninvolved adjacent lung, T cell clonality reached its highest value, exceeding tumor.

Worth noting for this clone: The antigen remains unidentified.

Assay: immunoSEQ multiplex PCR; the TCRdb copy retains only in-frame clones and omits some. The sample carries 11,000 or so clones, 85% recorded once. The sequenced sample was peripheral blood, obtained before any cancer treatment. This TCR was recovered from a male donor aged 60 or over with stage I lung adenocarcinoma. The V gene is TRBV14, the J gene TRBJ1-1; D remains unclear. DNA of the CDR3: TGTGCCAGCAGCCCCGTGAACACTGAAGCTTTCTTT. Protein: CASSPVNTEAFF.